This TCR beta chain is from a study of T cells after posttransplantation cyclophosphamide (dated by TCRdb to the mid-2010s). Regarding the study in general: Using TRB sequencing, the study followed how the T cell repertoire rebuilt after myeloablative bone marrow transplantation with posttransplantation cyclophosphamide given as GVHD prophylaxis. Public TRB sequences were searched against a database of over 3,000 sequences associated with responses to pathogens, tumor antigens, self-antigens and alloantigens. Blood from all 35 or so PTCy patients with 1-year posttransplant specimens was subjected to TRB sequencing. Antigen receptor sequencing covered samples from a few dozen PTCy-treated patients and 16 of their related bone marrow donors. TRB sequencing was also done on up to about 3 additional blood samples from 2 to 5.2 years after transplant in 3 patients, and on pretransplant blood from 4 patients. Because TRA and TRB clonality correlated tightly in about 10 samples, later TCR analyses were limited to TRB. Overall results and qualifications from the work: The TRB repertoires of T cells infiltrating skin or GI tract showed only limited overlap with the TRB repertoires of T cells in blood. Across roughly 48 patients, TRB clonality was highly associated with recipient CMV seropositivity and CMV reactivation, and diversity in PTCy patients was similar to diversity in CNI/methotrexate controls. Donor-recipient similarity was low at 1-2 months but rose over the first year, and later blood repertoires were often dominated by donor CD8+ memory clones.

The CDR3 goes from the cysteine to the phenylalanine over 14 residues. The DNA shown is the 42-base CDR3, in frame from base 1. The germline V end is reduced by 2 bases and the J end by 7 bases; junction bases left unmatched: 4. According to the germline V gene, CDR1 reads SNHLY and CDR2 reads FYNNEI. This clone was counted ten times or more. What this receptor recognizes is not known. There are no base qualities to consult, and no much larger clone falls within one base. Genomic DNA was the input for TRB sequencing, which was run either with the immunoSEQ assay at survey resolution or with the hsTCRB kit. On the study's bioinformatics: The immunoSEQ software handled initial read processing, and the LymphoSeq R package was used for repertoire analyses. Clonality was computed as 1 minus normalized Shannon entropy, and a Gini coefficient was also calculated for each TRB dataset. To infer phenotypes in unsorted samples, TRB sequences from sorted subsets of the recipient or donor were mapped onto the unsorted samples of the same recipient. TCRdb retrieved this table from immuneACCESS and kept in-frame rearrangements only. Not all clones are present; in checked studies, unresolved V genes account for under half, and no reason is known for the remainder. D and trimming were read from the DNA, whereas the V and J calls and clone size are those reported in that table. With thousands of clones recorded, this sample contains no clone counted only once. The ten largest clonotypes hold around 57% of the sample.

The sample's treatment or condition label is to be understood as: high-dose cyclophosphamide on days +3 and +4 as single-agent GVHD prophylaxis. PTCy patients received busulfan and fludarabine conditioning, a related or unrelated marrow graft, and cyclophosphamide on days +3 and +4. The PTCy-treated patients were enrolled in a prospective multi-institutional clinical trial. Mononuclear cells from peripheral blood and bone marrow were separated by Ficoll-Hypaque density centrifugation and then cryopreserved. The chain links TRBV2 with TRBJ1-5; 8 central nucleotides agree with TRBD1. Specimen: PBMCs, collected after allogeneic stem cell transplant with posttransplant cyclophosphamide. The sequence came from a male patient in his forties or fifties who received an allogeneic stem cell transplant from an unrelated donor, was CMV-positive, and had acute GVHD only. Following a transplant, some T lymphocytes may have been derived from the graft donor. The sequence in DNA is TGTGCCAGCAGTGAACAGGGGGCAGGACAGCCCCAGCATTTT. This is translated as CASSEQGAGQPQHF.